This entry describes one T cell receptor beta chain. Its antigen is still unknown. The sample is drawn from a study of cytomegalovirus exposure and HLA in healthy donors. Study-wide context: There were some 120 million unique TCR beta sequences, drawn from 150 million to 200 million T cells, in an earlier analysis.

Broader study findings: Later, an analysis showed that TCR beta chains associated with HLA were more clonally expanded than others that were equally common. A previous analysis found most TCR beta V segments productive roughly 87% or roughly 30% of the time.

In the PCR, 60 Vbeta and 13 Jbeta primers were used. Clones were read by immunoSEQ multiplex PCR, and TCRdb kept only the in-frame ones, dropping some. The sample shows more than 80,000 clones, roughly 61% of them seen only once. Sample: PBMCs. The receptor was derived from a woman between 40 and 55 years old in good health and CMV-seropositive.

The CDR3 region is CASSQDHTGTGYGYTF. CDR3 nucleotide sequence: TGCGCCAGCAGCCAAGATCATACCGGGACAGGGTACGGCTACACCTTC. The rearrangement links TRBV4-1 to TRBJ1-2, with 9 positions matching TRBD1. Germline V gene data show CDR1 as MGHRA and CDR2 as YSYEKL. V was pared by 0 bases and J by 8 bases, with 10 bases of the junction left unmatched. The CDR3 covers 16 residues.